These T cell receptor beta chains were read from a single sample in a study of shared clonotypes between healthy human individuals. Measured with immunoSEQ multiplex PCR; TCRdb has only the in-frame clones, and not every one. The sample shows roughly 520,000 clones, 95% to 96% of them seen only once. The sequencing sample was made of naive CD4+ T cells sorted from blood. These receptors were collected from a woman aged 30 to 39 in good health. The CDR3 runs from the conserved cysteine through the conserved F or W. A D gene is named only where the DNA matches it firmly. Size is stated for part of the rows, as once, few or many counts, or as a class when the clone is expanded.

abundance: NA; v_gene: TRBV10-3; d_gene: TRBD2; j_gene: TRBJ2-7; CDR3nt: TGTGCCATCAGTGAGATCGGGACTAGCGGGAGATACGAGCAGTACTTC; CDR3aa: CAISEIGTSGRYEQYF
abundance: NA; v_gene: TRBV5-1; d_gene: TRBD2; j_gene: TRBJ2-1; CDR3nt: TGCGCCAGCAGCTTGGCCACTAGCGGGGACGCCTACAATGAGCAGTTCTTC; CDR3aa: CASSLATSGDAYNEQFF
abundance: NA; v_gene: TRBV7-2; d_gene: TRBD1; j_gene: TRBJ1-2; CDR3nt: TGTGCCAGCAGCCCCTCTCACCGGGACAGGGTACCCTATGGCTACACCTTC; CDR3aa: CASSPSHRDRVPYGYTF
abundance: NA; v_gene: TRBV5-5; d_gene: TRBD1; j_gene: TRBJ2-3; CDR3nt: TGTGCCAGCAGCAAAGGACAGGTCACAGATACGCAGTATTTT; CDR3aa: CASSKGQVTDTQYF
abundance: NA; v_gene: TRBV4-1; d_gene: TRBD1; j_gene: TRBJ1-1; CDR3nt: TGCGCCAGCAGCCAACAGGGGGGGAAATACACTGAAGCTTTCTTT; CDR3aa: CASSQQGGKYTEAFF
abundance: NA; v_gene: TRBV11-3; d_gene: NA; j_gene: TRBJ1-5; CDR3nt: TGTGCCAGCAGCTTAAACATTTCGCAGCCCCAGCATTTT; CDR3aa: CASSLNISQPQHF
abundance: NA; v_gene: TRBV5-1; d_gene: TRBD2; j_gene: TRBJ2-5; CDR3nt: TGCGCCAGCAGCTTGCTAGCGGGAGAAGAGACCCAGTACTTC; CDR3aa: CASSLLAGEETQYF
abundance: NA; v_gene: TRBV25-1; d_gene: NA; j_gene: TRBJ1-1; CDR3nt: TGTGCCAGCAGTGGGGTGGCGACAGGAGTCACTGAAGCTTTCTTT; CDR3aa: CASSGVATGVTEAFF
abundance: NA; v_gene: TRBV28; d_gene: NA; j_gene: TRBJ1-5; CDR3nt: TGTGCCAGCAGTTTATTAACCCCCAATAGCAATCAGCCCCAGCATTTT; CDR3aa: CASSLLTPNSNQPQHF
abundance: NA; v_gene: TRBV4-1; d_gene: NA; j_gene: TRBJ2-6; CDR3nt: TGCGCCAGCAGATCGAGAACAGGGAAATTTTCTGGGGCCAACGTCCTGACTTTC; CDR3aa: CASRSRTGKFSGANVLTF
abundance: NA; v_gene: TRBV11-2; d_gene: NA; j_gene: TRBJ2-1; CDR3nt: TGTGCCAGCAGCTTAGTTGTCAGGGTCGATGAGCAGTTCTTC; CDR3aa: CASSLVVRVDEQFF
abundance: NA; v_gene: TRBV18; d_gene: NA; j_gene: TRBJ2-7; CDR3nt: TGTGCCAGCTCACGCTGGGGTAATCTTGACTACGAGCAGTACTTC; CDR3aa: CASSRWGNLDYEQYF
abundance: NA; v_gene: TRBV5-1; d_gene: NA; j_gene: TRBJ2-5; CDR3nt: TGCGCCAGCACCCCCCGGGGATTAGACCAAGAGACCCAGTACTTC; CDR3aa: CASTPRGLDQETQYF
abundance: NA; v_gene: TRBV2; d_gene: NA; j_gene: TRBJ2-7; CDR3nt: TGTGCCAGCAGGTTTACCGGCACCTACGAGCAGTACTTC; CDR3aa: CASRFTGTYEQYF
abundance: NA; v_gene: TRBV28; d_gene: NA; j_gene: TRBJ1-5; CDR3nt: TGTGCCAGCAGTGCCCCGGGTGGCCAGAATCAGCCCCAGCATTTT; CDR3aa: CASSAPGGQNQPQHF
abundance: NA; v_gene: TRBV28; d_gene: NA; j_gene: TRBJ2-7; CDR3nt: TGTGCCAGCAGTCCGAGATTCGTTGTCGAGCAGTACTTC; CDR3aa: CASSPRFVVEQYF
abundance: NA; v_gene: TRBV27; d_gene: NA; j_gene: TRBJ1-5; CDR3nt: TGTGCCAGCAGACCACGGTTTACGGATCATTATAGCAATCAGCCCCAGCATTTT; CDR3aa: CASRPRFTDHYSNQPQHF
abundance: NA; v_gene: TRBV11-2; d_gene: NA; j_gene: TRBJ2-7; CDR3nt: TGTGCCAGCAGCTTAGTTTGGTCAGGGTACGAGCAGTACTTC; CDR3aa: CASSLVWSGYEQYF
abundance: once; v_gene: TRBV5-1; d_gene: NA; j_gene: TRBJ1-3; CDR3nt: TGCGCCAGCAGCGGTGACCGGGGAAACACCATATATTTT; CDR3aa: CASSGDRGNTIYF
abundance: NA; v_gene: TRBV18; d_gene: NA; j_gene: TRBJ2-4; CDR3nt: TGTGCCAGCTCACCCACTGGGATGGCCCAAAACATTCAGTACTTC; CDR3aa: CASSPTGMAQNIQYF
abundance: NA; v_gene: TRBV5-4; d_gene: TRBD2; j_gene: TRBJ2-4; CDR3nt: TGTGCCAGCCGGCCGGGACTAGCGGGTCGAGCCAAAAACATTCAGTACTTC; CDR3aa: CASRPGLAGRAKNIQYF
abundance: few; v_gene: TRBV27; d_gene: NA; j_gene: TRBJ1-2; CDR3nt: TGTGCCAGCAGTCCCCGCCCAAACTATGGCTACACCTTC; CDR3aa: CASSPRPNYGYTF
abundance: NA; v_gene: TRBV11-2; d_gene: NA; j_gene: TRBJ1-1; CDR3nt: TGTGCCAGCAGTCGCCGCCTACAGGGCACTGAAGCTTTCTTT; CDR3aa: CASSRRLQGTEAFF
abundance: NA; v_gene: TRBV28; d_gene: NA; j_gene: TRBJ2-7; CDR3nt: TGTGCCAGCAGTGGCCTTATGAGGGGAATCTACGAGCAGTACTTC; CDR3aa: CASSGLMRGIYEQYF
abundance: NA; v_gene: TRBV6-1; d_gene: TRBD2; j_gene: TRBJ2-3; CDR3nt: TGTGCCAGCAGTGGCCCTCGTGGCGGGAGAAGGACAGATACGCAGTATTTT; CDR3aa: CASSGPRGGRRTDTQYF
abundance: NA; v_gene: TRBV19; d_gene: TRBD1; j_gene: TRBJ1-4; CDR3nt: TGTGCCAGTAGTATAGACGGGCAGGGGGCAAATGAAAAACTGTTTTTT; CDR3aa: CASSIDGQGANEKLFF
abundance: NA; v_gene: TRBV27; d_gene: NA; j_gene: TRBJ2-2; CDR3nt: TGTGCCAGCAGTTTATTAGGGGGTACCGGGGAGCTGTTTTTT; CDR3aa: CASSLLGGTGELFF
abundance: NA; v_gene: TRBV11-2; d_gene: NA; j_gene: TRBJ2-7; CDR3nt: TGTGCCAGCAGCTTAGAATTTGGCGGGTCCTACGAGCAGTACTTC; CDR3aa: CASSLEFGGSYEQYF
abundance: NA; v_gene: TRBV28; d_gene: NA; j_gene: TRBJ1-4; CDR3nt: TGTGCCATCCAGGGCCCAACTAATGAAAAACTGTTTTTT; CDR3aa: CAIQGPTNEKLFF
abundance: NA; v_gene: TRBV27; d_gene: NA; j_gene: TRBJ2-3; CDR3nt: TGTGCCAGCAGCATAAGGAATACGCAGTATTTT; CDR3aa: CASSIRNTQYF
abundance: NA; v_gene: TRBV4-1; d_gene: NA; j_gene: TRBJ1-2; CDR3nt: TGCGCCAGCAGCCAAGGATGGGGATCTAACTATGGCTACACCTTC; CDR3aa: CASSQGWGSNYGYTF
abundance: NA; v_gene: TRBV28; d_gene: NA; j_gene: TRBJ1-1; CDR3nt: TGTGCCAGCAGTTTATACACTGAAGCTTTCTTT; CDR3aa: CASSLYTEAFF
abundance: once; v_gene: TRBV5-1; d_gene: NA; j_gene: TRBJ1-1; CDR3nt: TGCGCCAGCAGCTTGGGGCAGGAGAACTCTGAAGCTTTCTTT; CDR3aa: CASSLGQENSEAFF
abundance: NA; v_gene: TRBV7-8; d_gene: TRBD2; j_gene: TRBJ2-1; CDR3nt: TGTGCCAGCAGCTTAGCCCTAGCGGGACAAAATGAGCAGTTCTTC; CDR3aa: CASSLALAGQNEQFF
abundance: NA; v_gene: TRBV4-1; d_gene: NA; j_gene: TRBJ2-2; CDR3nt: TGCGCCAGCAGCCAAGCTAGCAAAAGAAGCGGGGAGCTGTTTTTT; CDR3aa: CASSQASKRSGELFF
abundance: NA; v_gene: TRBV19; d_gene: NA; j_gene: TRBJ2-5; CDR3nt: TGTGCCAGTAGTATAGGCGGGGCGACCCAAGAGACCCAGTACTTC; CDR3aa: CASSIGGATQETQYF
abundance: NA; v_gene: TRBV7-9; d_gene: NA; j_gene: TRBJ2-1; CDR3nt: TGTGCCAGCAGCTTACCCCAGTACAATGAGCAGTTCTTC; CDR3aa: CASSLPQYNEQFF
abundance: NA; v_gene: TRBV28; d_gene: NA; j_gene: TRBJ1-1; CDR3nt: TGTGCCAGCAGTTTATACCGACAGGCAAACACTGAAGCTTTCTTT; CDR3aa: CASSLYRQANTEAFF
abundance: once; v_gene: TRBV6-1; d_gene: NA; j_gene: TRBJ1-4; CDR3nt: TGTGCCAGCAGGCGCCAAGGGCCTAATGAAAAACTGTTTTTT; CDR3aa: CASRRQGPNEKLFF
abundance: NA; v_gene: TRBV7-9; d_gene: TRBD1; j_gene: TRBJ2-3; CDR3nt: TGTGCCAGCAGCCGAACGGGACAGAGCATCCCCTGGGGCACAGATACGCAGTATTTT; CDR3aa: CASSRTGQSIPWGTDTQYF
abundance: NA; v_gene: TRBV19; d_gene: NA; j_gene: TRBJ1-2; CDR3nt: TGTGCCAGTAGTCTCCCCCGGGGGAACTATGGCTACACCTTC; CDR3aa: CASSLPRGNYGYTF
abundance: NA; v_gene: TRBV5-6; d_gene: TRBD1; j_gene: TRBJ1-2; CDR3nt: TGTGCCAGCAGCCTACCCGGACAGGGAAACTATGGCTACACCTTC; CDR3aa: CASSLPGQGNYGYTF
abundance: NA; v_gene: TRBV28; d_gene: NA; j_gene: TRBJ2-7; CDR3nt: TGTGCCAGCTCGAGCGCCTATGAGCAGTACTTC; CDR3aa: CASSSAYEQYF
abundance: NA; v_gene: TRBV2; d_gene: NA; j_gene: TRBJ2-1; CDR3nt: TGTGCCAGCTCTTCTAGTGGCCCCATCAATGAGCAGTTCTTC; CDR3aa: CASSSSGPINEQFF
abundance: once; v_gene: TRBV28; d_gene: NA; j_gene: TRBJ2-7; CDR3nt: TGTGCCAGCAGTTTATCCCCCCGTGTCTACGAGCAGTACTTC; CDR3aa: CASSLSPRVYEQYF
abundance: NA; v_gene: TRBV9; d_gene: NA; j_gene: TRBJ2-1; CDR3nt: TGTGCCAGCAGCCTAACAGCCGGCGGCAATGAGCAGTTCTTC; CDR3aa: CASSLTAGGNEQFF
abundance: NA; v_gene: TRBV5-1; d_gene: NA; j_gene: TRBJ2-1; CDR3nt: TGCGCCAGCAGCTTGGGCGGTCTTCTCAATGAGCAGTTCTTC; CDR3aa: CASSLGGLLNEQFF
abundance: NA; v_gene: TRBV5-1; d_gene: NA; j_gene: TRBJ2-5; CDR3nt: TGCGCCAGCAGTTCGTCACAAGAGACCCAGTACTTC; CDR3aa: CASSSSQETQYF
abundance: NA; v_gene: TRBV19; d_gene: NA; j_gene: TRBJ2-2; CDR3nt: TGTGCCAGTAGTATAAGAATAAACAGGGTTCAGGGCACCGGGGAGCTGTTTTTT; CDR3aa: CASSIRINRVQGTGELFF
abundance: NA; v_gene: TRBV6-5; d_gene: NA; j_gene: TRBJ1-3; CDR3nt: TGTGCCAGCAGTGCCGCAGGGCCTGGAAACACCATATATTTT; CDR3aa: CASSAAGPGNTIYF
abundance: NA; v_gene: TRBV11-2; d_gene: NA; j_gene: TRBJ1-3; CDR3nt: TGTGCCAGCAGCTCTCTGACGGGAAGCTCTGGAAACACCATATATTTT; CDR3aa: CASSSLTGSSGNTIYF
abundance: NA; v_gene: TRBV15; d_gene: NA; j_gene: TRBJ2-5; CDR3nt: TGTGCCACCAGCCCCCGGAGAGGGCTCCTGGGGACCCAGTACTTC; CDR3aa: CATSPRRGLLGTQYF